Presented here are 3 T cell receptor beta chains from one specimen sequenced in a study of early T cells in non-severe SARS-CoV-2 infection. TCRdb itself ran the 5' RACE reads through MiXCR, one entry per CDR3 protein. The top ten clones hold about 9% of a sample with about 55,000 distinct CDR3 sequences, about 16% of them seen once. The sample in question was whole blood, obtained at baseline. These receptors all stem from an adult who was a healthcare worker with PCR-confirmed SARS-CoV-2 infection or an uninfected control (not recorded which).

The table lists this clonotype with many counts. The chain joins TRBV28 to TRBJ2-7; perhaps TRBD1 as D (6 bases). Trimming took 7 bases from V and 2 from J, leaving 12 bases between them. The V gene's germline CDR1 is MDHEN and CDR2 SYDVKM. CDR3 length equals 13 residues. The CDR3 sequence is CASIGDMPYEQYF. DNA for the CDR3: TGTGCCAGCATTGGGGACATGCCCTACGAGCAGTACTTC.

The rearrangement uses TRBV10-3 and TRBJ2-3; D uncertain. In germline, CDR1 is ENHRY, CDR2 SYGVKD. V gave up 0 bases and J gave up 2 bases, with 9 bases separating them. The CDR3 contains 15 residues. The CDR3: CAISESGVTTDTQYF. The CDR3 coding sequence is TGTGCCATCAGTGAGTCAGGTGTCACCACAGATACGCAGTATTTT.

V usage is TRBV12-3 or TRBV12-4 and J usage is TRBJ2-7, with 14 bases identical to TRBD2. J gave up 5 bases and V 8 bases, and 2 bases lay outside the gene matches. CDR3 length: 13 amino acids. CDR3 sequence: CASGLAGGDEQYF. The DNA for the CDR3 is TGTGCCAGCGGACTAGCGGGAGGCGACGAGCAGTACTTC.